Shown below are 7 T cell receptor beta chains from a single sample sequenced in a study of blood T cell repertoires in COVID-19. The protocol was immunoSEQ multiplex PCR, while the TCRdb copy is restricted to in-frame clones and leaves out a portion. This repertoire shows 200,000 to 250,000 clones, under 95% found once; its top ten account for about 1.3%. The source material was peripheral blood. The receptors stem from a man between 25 and 39 years old with acute or convalescent COVID-19.

This chain joins TRBV28 and TRBJ2-7; 7 nucleotides line up with TRBD1. With V trimmed by 3 bases and J by 3 bases, 8 bases remained unmatched. Per germline, CDR1 MDHEN and CDR2 SYDVKM. This CDR3 region has 15 residues. CDR3 in DNA: TGTGCCAGCAGTTTTTCCGGACAGGAACTCTACGAGCAGTACTTC. Protein: CASSFSGQELYEQYF.

The rearrangement uses TRBV6-5 and TRBJ2-7; the D gene is possibly TRBD1 (6 bases). This CDR3 contains 13 residues. The germline V gene has CDR1 MNHEY and CDR2 SVGAGI. V was cut by 6 bases and J by 2 bases, with 11 bases left in between. The CDR3 region is CASRTGPTYEQYF. The CDR3 DNA reads as TGTGCCAGCAGGACAGGCCCCACCTACGAGCAGTACTTC.

The chain links TRBV5-1 to TRBJ2-5, with TRBD2 matching 10 bases. This CDR3 comprises 18 residues. Germline CDR1 is SGHRS and CDR2 is YFSETQ. V was pared by 0 bases and J by 5 bases, with 13 bases of the junction left unmatched. The CDR3 region is CASSLDSSGSGWTETQYF. The CDR3 bases are TGCGCCAGCAGCTTGGATTCTAGCGGGAGTGGGTGGACGGAGACCCAGTACTTC.

The table lists this clone with a count of one. Within the sample, other DNA sequences also encode this same CDR3. This rearrangement joins TRBV3-1 (or the pseudogene TRBV3-2) to TRBJ1-3, with D possibly being TRBD1 (5 bases). The CDR3 sequence is 14 residues long. Germline V gene lookup returns CDR1 LGHDT and CDR2 YNNKEL (reference sequence). The germline V and J ends were trimmed by 6 bases and 0 bases, with 9 bases remaining between them. The CDR3 here is CASSLTDSGNTIYF. CDR3 in DNA: TGTGCCAGCAGTCTGACAGACTCTGGAAACACCATATATTTT.

This clone is a singleton in its sample. V gene TRBV6-5 combines with J gene TRBJ2-6; the D is unclear. The CDR3 covers 15 residues. V gave up 0 bases and J gave up 0 bases, with 3 bases separating them. Germline V lookup: CDR1 MNHEY, CDR2 SVGAGI. The CDR3 reads CASSYSRSGANVLTF. The CDR3 region has the DNA TGTGCCAGCAGTTACTCCCGCTCTGGGGCCAACGTCCTGACTTTC.

The V call is TRBV29-1, the J call TRBJ1-4; TRBD1 agrees at 9 bases. CDR3 size: 13 residues. The ends lost 8 bases at V and 8 bases at J; junction bases unmatched: 9. Germline-derived CDR1 and CDR2 are SQVTM and ANQGSEA. This CDR3 reads CSTTTGGDEKLFF. Written as DNA, the CDR3 is TGCAGCACTACGACAGGGGGAGACGAAAAACTGTTTTTT.

The V and J genes are TRBV4-2 and TRBJ2-3, with D possibly TRBD1 on 6 matching bases. The CDR3 extends over 16 amino acids. V lost 0 bases and J lost 2, with 12 bases in between. CDR1 and CDR2 from the germline V gene are LGHNA and YNFKEQ. The CDR3 sequence: CASSQDRGHLTDTQYF. CDR3 DNA sequence: TGTGCCAGCAGCCAAGATCGGGGACACCTCACAGATACGCAGTATTTT.